The subject of this entry is one T cell receptor (beta chain). Each individual donor underwent a draw of approximately 10 milliliters of peripheral blood. Isolating PBMCs gave at least 7 million of these cells per sample. The sample originates from a study of blood T cells in healthy people across ages. CDR3 length: 14 amino acids. Germline V gene data show CDR1 as DFQATT and CDR2 as SNEGSKA (reference sequence). Unmatched junction bases numbered 3, after V lost 2 bases and J lost 2 bases. A second roughly 6 to 11 cycle PCR used barcoded and J-beta primers. TCRdb used MiXCR to reprocess the 5' RACE reads, holding one entry per CDR3 protein. The table lists approximately 780,000 distinct CDR3 sequences, roughly 25% of them singletons, with around 3% in the top ten. These data are also associated with another study on T cells of mothers and their children. That paper notes: Comparable shaping of TCR recombination output by thymic selection was observed in related and unrelated pairs.

The chain uses TRBV20-1 and TRBJ2-5; 9 bases are a match to TRBD2. The specimen was blood. The sequence was collected from a boy aged 5 to 17 in good health. This CDR3 reads CSARYSGGQETQYF. The CDR3 DNA is TGCAGTGCTAGATATAGCGGGGGTCAAGAGACCCAGTACTTC.